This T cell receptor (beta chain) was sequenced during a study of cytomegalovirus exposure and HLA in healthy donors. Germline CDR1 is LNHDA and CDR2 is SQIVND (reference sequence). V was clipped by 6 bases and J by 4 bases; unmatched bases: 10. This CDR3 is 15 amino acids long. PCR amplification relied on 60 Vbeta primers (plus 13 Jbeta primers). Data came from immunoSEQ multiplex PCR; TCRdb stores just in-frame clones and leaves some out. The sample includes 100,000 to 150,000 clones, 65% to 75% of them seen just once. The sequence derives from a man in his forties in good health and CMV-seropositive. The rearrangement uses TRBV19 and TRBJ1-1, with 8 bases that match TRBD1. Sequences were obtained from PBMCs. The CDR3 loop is CASSRQGAPGTEAFF. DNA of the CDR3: TGTGCCAGTAGCAGGCAGGGGGCGCCGGGCACTGAAGCTTTCTTT. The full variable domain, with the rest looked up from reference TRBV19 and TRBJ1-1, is DGGITQSPKYLFRKEGQNVTLSCEQNLNHDAMYWYRQDPGQGLRLIYYSQIVNDFQKGDIAEGYSVSREKKESFPLTVTSAQKNPTAFYLCASSRQGAPGTEAFFGQGTRLTVV.